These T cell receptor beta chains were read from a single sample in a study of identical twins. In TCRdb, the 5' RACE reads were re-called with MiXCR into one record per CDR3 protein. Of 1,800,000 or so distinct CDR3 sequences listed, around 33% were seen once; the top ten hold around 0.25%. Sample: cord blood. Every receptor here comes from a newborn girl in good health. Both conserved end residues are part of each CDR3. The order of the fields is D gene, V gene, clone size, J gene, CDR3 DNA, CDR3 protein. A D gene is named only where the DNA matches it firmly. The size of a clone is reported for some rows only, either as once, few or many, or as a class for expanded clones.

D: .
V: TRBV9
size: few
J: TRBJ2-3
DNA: TGTGCCAGCAGCGTCTCTAGTTACAACACAGATACGCAGTATTTT
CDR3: CASSVSSYNTDTQYF

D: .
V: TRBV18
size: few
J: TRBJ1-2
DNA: TGTGCCAGCTCACCACCGAATCGGTGGGATTGGGGCTACACCTTC
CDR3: CASSPPNRWDWGYTF

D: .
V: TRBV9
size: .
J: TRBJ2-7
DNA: TGTGCCAGCGGCTCAGGAGGGACAGCTTACGAGCAGTACTTC
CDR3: CASGSGGTAYEQYF

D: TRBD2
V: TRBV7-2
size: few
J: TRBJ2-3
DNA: TGTGCCAGCAGCTTAGTATCGGGCGGGAGGCGGACAGATACGCAGTATTTT
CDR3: CASSLVSGGRRTDTQYF

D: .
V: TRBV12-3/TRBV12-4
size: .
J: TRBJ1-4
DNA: TGTGCCAGCGGACGGGACTTACCCAATGAAAAACTGTTTTTT
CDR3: CASGRDLPNEKLFF

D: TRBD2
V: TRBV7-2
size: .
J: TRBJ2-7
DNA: TGTGCCAGCAGTCAATCATTCACTAGCGGATACTACGAGCAGTACTTC
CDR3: CASSQSFTSGYYEQYF

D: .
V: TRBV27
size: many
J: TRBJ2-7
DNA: TGTGCCAGCAGTTTAACCGGACTCCTCTACGAGCAGTACTTC
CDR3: CASSLTGLLYEQYF

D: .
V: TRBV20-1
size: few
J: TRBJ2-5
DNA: TGCAGTGCTAGACCCCAGAATGTGACCCAGTACTTC
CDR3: CSARPQNVTQYF

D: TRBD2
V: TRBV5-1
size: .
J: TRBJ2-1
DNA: TGCGCCAGCAGCTTGGGTGGGACTAGCGGGGATGAGCAGTTCTTC
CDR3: CASSLGGTSGDEQFF

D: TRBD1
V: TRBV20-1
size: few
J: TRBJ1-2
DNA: TGCAGTGCTAGAAGGGACAGGGGGGACTACACCTTC
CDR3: CSARRDRGDYTF

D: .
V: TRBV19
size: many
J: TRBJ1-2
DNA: TGTGCCAGTAGTGGGCTCCCGCCTAACTATGGCTACACCTTC
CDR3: CASSGLPPNYGYTF

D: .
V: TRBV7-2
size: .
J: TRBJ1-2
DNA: TGTGCCAGCAGCTTAGAGGTCACAGGCTACACCTTC
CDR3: CASSLEVTGYTF

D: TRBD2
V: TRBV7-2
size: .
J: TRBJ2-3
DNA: TGTGCCAGCAAGACCCCATGGACTAGCGGGAGATCAGATACGCAGTATTTT
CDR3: CASKTPWTSGRSDTQYF

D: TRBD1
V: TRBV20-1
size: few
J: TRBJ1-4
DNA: TGCAGTGCTGGAACGCGGGACAGAGGGGGCGAAAAACTGTTTTTT
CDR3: CSAGTRDRGGEKLFF